What follows are 19 T cell receptor beta chains derived from one specimen sequenced in a study of cytomegalovirus exposure and HLA in healthy donors. Primers: 60 Vbeta forward and 13 Jbeta reverse. Here immunoSEQ multiplex PCR was the method, and the copy in TCRdb shows in-frame clones only, minus some. This sample yields roughly 45,000 clones, of which roughly 77% are seen a single time; 1.4% belongs to the top ten. Input material: PBMCs. These receptors originate from a man aged 25-45 years in good health and CMV-seronegative.

This chain uses TRBV30 with TRBJ1-5; TRBD1 matches 9 bases. The germline CDR1 and CDR2 sequences are GTSNPN and SVGIG (reference sequence). This CDR3 has 13 residues. V gave up 1 base and J gave up 7 bases; unmatched junction bases: 2. This chain's CDR3 is CAWSEQGAQPQHF. CDR3 bases: TGTGCCTGGAGTGAACAGGGGGCCCAGCCCCAGCATTTT.

Written as DNA, the CDR3 is TGTGCCAGCAGCTTAGGTTCACAGGGGCAAGAGACCCAGTACTTC. Its protein product is CASSLGSQGQETQYF. The chain employs TRBV7-7 and TRBJ2-5, with 7 bases that match TRBD1. The V segment lost 1 base and the J segment 2 bases; nucleotides outside the gene matches: 4. CDR3 length equals 15 residues. CDR1 is SSHAT, CDR2 FNYEAQ, per germline (reference sequence).

The chain employs TRBV11-2 and TRBJ2-1; 10 bases are a match to TRBD2. V lost 8 bases to trimming and J lost 4 bases; unmatched junction nucleotides: 5. CDR1 is SGHAT, CDR2 FQNNGV, per germline. This CDR3 is built from 14 residues. CDR3 nucleotide sequence: TGTGCCAGCGGTTGGACTAGCGGATACAATGAGCAGTTCTTC. Translated, it gives CASGWTSGYNEQFF.

The rearrangement uses TRBV28 and TRBJ1-4; TRBD1 aligns across 12 bases. Trimming removed 4 bases from V and 11 bases from J; junction bases left unmatched: 5. Germline-derived CDR1 and CDR2 are MDHEN and SYDVKM. The CDR3 is 14 amino acids. This chain's CDR3 is CASSWDRGRPKLFF. The CDR3 DNA is TGTGCCAGCAGTTGGGACAGGGGGCGTCCCAAACTGTTTTTT.

This chain links TRBV18 with TRBJ2-7; D is possibly TRBD2 (6 bases). Trimming removed 3 bases at V and 2 bases at J, with 14 bases between. This CDR3 region has 15 residues. From germline, CDR1 is KGHSH and CDR2 LQKENI. CDR3 nucleotide sequence: TGTGCCAGCTCACCGGGTAGCGGAAGAACCTACGAGCAGTACTTC. Its protein product is CASSPGSGRTYEQYF.

V gene TRBV18 combines with J gene TRBJ1-5; 7 nucleotides align to TRBD1. CDR3 size: 17 residues. After removal of 2 bases from V and 1 base from J, the junction contained 8 bases not matched to a gene. CDR1 and CDR2 from the germline V gene are KGHSH and LQKENI. CDR3 nucleotides: TGTGCCAGCTCACCAAGAGGAGGGGGCCGAAGCAATCAGCCCCAGCATTTT. Amino acids: CASSPRGGGRSNQPQHF.

The chain joins TRBV11-2 to TRBJ2-5; 7 nucleotides align to TRBD1. The CDR3 length is 13 residues. The junction had 4 bases not matched to a gene; V was cut back by 8 bases and J by 1 base. Germline CDR1 and CDR2: SGHAT and FQNNGV. CDR3 sequence: CASGRGTQETQYF. The CDR3 coding sequence is TGTGCCAGCGGCAGGGGGACCCAAGAGACCCAGTACTTC.

This clone was counted once. An end of the junction does not agree with germline; a read error may underlie this. This rearrangement joins TRBV30 to TRBJ2-6; possibly TRBD1 for D (6 bases). Germline CDR1 reads GTSNPN; CDR2 reads SVGIG (reference sequence). The CDR3 totals 14 residues. The CDR3 sequence is CAWQGSSWANVLTF. The DNA of the CDR3 is TGTGCCTGGCAGGGGTCCTCTTGGGCCAACGTCCTGACTTTC.

This chain connects TRBV7-3 to TRBJ1-1; D might be TRBD1 (6 bases). The CDR3 totals 16 residues. Germline V gene sequence: CDR1 SGHTA, CDR2 FQGTGA. Between the trimmed V and J ends, which lost 2 bases and 10 bases, there was a span of 23 bases. CDR3: CASSLWGGLLTERAFF. The CDR3 nucleotides read TGTGCCAGCAGCTTATGGGGGGGGCTGCTAACGGAGCGAGCTTTCTTT. Full variable domain (outside the CDR3, taken from reference TRBV7-3 and TRBJ1-1): GAGVSQTPSNKVTEKGKYVELRCDPISGHTALYWYRQSLGQGPEFLIYFQGTGAADDSGLPNDRFFAVRPEGSVSTLKIQRTERGDSAVYLCASSLWGGLLTERAFFGQGTRLTVV.

CDR3 residues: CASSLAGTGGSYTF. CDR3 nucleotide sequence: TGTGCCAGCAGCTTAGCGGGGACAGGGGGAAGCTACACCTTC. V is TRBV7-9 and J is TRBJ1-2; 11 bases agree with TRBD1. Trimming took 0 bases from V and 9 from J; bases not matched to a gene: 3. CDR1 SEHNR and CDR2 FQNEAQ come from the germline V gene (reference sequence). The CDR3 is 14 residues long.

This CDR3 reads CASRSAGTGRDTQYF. The CDR3 nucleotides are TGTGCCAGCAGATCTGCCGGGACAGGGAGGGATACGCAGTATTTT. The genes are TRBV28 and TRBJ2-3; 9 positions match TRBD1. The CDR3 is made up of 15 amino acids. Germline values: CDR1 MDHEN, CDR2 SYDVKM. After removal of 6 bases from V and 6 bases from J, the junction contained 10 bases not matched to a gene.

This rearrangement joins TRBV9 to TRBJ1-4; weak D call: TRBD1 (5 bases). Looked up from germline, CDR1 is SGDLS and CDR2 is YYNGEE. Trimming pared 3 bases from V and 2 bases from J, leaving 14 bases between. The CDR3 is 16 residues long. The CDR3 region is CASSGAGQPTNEKLFF. The CDR3 coding sequence is TGTGCCAGCAGCGGCGCGGGGCAGCCGACTAATGAAAAACTGTTTTTT. Drawing the rest from reference TRBV9 and TRBJ1-4, the complete variable domain is DSGVTQTPKHLITATGQRVTLRCSPRSGDLSVYWYQQSLDQGLQFLIQYYNGEERAKGNILERFSAQQFPDLHSELNLSSLELGDSALYFCASSGAGQPTNEKLFFGSGTQLSVL.

The rearrangement uses TRBV6-6 and TRBJ2-1; the D gene is possibly TRBD2 (6 bases). The CDR3 loop spans 16 amino acids. V gave up 2 bases and J gave up 1 base, with 12 bases separating them. The germline CDR1 and CDR2 sequences are MNHNY and SVGAGI (reference sequence). CDR3 bases: TGTGCCAGCAGTTACAAGGACTATCCTTCCTACAATGAGCAGTTCTTC. Encoded protein: CASSYKDYPSYNEQFF.

J is TRBJ1-6 and V is TRBV2, with D possibly matching TRBD1 (5 bases). Trimming pared 1 base from V and 6 bases from J, leaving 7 bases between. CDR1 SNHLY and CDR2 FYNNEI come from the germline V gene. This CDR3 is 14 amino acids long. The CDR3 loop reads CASSEDGGNSPLHF. The CDR3 coding sequence is TGTGCCAGCAGTGAAGACGGGGGTAATTCACCCCTCCACTTT.

For the CDR3, the DNA is TGTGCCAGCAGCCAGATAGCCGGGGATCCCTACGAGCAGTACTTC. Protein product: CASSQIAGDPYEQYF. J is TRBJ2-7 and V is TRBV14, with TRBD2 as a possible D gene (5 bases). V was clipped by 3 bases and J by 2 bases, with 14 bases between them. Germline CDR1 SGHDN, CDR2 FVKESK. The CDR3 length is 15 residues.

This chain uses TRBV9 with TRBJ2-1; D remains unclear. Trimming cost V 1 base and J 3 bases, with 11 bases left between them. CDR1 SGDLS and CDR2 YYNGEE come from the germline V gene. This CDR3 region has 15 residues. The CDR3 bases are TGTGCCAGCAGCGTACTGGATTACAGCTACAATGAGCAGTTCTTC. Protein sequence: CASSVLDYSYNEQFF.

The chain uses TRBV7-9 and TRBJ1-4, with TRBD1 matching 8 bases. The CDR3 is 15 amino acids. Germline CDR1 is SEHNR and CDR2 is FQNEAQ (reference sequence). Trimming cost V 3 bases and J 6 bases; bases outside gene matches: 6. The CDR3 nucleotides read TGTGCCAGCAGCTTTCAGGGGGCGCGTGATGAAAAACTGTTTTTT. Translated: CASSFQGARDEKLFF.

The chain has TRBV4-3 and TRBJ2-3; 8 nucleotides agree with TRBD2. The CDR3 length is 16 residues. The germline gives CDR1 LGHNA, CDR2 YSLEER. The V gene end was trimmed by 1 base and the J gene end by 2 bases; junction bases not matched to a gene: 5. For the CDR3, the DNA is TGCGCCAGCAGCCAAGGTAGCGGGGACCACACAGATACGCAGTATTTT. Its protein is CASSQGSGDHTDTQYF.

The rearrangement links TRBV4-2 to TRBJ2-3; perhaps TRBD1 as D (6 bases). V dropped 1 base and J dropped 2 bases, with 16 bases sitting between them. The CDR3 extends over 17 amino acids. The germline V gene encodes CDR1 LGHNA and CDR2 YNFKEQ. The CDR3 DNA follows: TGTGCCAGCAGCCAAGCGTACAGGGCGGGCCTCACAGATACGCAGTATTTT. Encoded protein: CASSQAYRAGLTDTQYF.